A single sample is the source of the 12 T cell receptor beta chains below, sequenced in a study of identical twins. Each CDR3 protein is one row after TCRdb ran MiXCR on the 5' RACE reads. The sample contains hundreds of thousands of distinct CDR3 sequences, 12% of which appear only once. These same data were also listed under a study on yellow fever vaccine responses in identical twins.

The source material was PBMCs. These TCRs come from a woman in her late teens or twenties in good health.

This clonotype was recorded many times. The gene calls are TRBV9 and TRBJ2-1; 9 bases map to TRBD1. The ends lost 4 bases at V and 7 bases at J; junction bases unmatched: 21. Germline CDR1 SGDLS, CDR2 YYNGEE. This CDR3 contains 19 residues. The CDR3 here is CASSPQGQGAGDPPNEQFF. CDR3 sequence (DNA): TGTGCCAGCAGCCCCCAGGGACAGGGCGCGGGAGATCCCCCGAATGAGCAGTTCTTC.

This clonotype was seen only a few times. The chain couples TRBV4-1 to TRBJ2-5, with no clear D. CDR3 length equals 14 residues. Germline CDR1 reads MGHRA; CDR2 reads YSYEKL. Trimming removed 1 base from V and 5 bases from J, with 11 bases in between. Here the CDR3 reads CASSQVPPRETQYF. The CDR3 nucleotides read TGCGCCAGCAGCCAAGTTCCCCCTCGGGAGACCCAGTACTTC.

This clonotype has a handful of counts. The V call is TRBV6-6, the J call TRBJ1-2; 7 bases match TRBD1. Germline loops: CDR1 MNHNY, CDR2 SVGAGI (reference sequence). The CDR3 runs 12 residues. Trimming cost V 7 bases and J 8 bases; bases outside gene matches: 7. The CDR3 bases are TGTGCCAGCACAGACAGGGTGCGGGGCTACACCTTC. This translates into CASTDRVRGYTF.

The chain's CDR3 is CASSVPGTAGANVLTF. As DNA, the CDR3 is TGTGCCAGCAGCGTACCTGGGACAGCCGGGGCCAACGTCCTGACTTTC. The chain links TRBV9 to TRBJ2-6; 7 bases line up with TRBD1. The CDR3 has 16 amino acids. The junction had 5 bases not matched to a gene; V was cut back by 1 base and J by 4 bases. CDR1 SGDLS and CDR2 YYNGEE come from the germline V gene.

In its sample, this clonotype was seen many times. The chain joins TRBV25-1 to TRBJ2-2; a possible D gene is TRBD2 (6 bases). Deletions cut 2 bases from V and 6 bases from J, with 13 bases between. Germline V gives CDR1 MGHDK, CDR2 SYGVNS. This CDR3 has 15 amino acids. CDR3 region: CASSELSREAGELFF. The CDR3 bases are TGTGCCAGCAGTGAACTAAGCAGGGAGGCCGGGGAGCTGTTTTTT.

This clonotype was counted ten times or more. J is TRBJ1-5 and V is TRBV5-1; 12 bases line up with TRBD1. Germline V CDR1 and CDR2: SGHRS, YFSETQ. With V trimmed by 4 bases and J by 4 bases, 3 bases remained unmatched. The CDR3 has 15 amino acids. As DNA, the CDR3 is TGCGCCAGCAGCGAGGGACAGGGGGCGAATCAGCCCCAGCATTTT. Its translation is CASSEGQGANQPQHF.

The chain links TRBV6-5 to TRBJ2-2; D may be TRBD1 (5 bases). Trimming took off 2 bases at V and 6 bases at J, with 19 bases between the two ends. From germline, CDR1 is MNHEY and CDR2 SVGAGI. The CDR3 totals 17 residues. CDR3 amino acids: CASSYSLGSGYSGELFF. CDR3 DNA sequence: TGTGCCAGCAGTTACAGTTTGGGGTCAGGGTACTCCGGGGAGCTGTTTTTT.

This clonotype was recorded at least ten times. This chain connects TRBV5-1 to TRBJ1-1; the D is unclear. Germline-derived CDR1 and CDR2 are SGHRS and YFSETQ. Trimming took 3 bases from V and 3 from J, leaving 9 bases between them. This CDR3 comprises 13 residues. CDR3 region: CASSSREDTEAFF. CDR3 bases: TGCGCCAGCAGCTCCCGGGAGGACACTGAAGCTTTCTTT.

This clonotype was seen many times. V gene TRBV7-8 combines with J gene TRBJ2-1; D perhaps matches TRBD2 (6 bases). The CDR3 runs 15 residues. The germline V gene encodes CDR1 SGHVS and CDR2 FQNEAQ. The V end was cut by 1 base, the J end by 3 bases, with 10 bases between. The CDR3 sequence is CASSLVLTSYNEQFF. The CDR3 DNA reads as TGTGCCAGCAGCTTAGTCTTGACTAGCTACAATGAGCAGTTCTTC.

This clonotype came up many times. The V call is TRBV7-6, the J call TRBJ2-1, with TRBD1 matching over 8 bases. The CDR3 sequence is 15 residues long. V shed 3 bases, J shed 7 bases, and the junction held 8 bases outside the gene matches. Germline V gene data show CDR1 as SGHVS and CDR2 as FNYEAQ. CDR3 residues: CASSFSGQVGNEQFF. Here the CDR3 DNA reads TGTGCCAGCAGCTTTTCGGGACAGGTTGGGAATGAGCAGTTCTTC.

At least ten counts were recorded for this clonotype. The chain employs TRBV28 and TRBJ2-4; 8 bases line up with TRBD2. The CDR3 consists of 15 residues. J gave up 8 bases and V 6 bases, and 12 bases lay outside the gene matches. Germline V gene lookup returns CDR1 MDHEN and CDR2 SYDVKM. This CDR3 is CASSPGVGRGDIQYF. As DNA, the CDR3 is TGTGCCAGCAGCCCCGGGGTCGGGAGGGGGGACATTCAGTACTTC.

V is TRBV12-3 or TRBV12-4 and J is TRBJ2-1; D ambiguous. V was cut by 7 bases and J by 7 bases, with 20 bases left in between. This CDR3 is 15 amino acids long. CDR3 coding DNA: TGTGCCAGCACCTCTACCAATAGGAGAGGAAATGAGCAGTTCTTC. Its translation is CASTSTNRRGNEQFF.